Given below is one TCR beta chain in context. This entry is derived from a study of blood T cell repertoires in COVID-19. In the study overall: Material from acute and convalescent COVID-19 was sourced from the United States, Italy and Spain. Sources were T cells, B-cell-depleted T cells, or PBMCs; the material itself was cDNA or gDNA.

V was trimmed by 2 bases and J by 9 bases, leaving 17 bases between them. CDR1 and CDR2 from the germline V gene are MNHEY and SVGAGI. CDR3 length equals 16 residues. As processed by the authors: Reference gene primer amplification yielded estimated nucleated cell counts. Here immunoSEQ multiplex PCR was the method, and the copy in TCRdb shows in-frame clones only, minus some. Clone size and the V and J calls come from that table; the DNA yielded D and trimming. This table holds some 300,000 clones, around 88% found once. Sequenced input: peripheral blood. This TCR derives from a woman in her seventies with COVID-19, enrolled during active disease. The J gene is TRBJ1-6, the V gene TRBV6-5; D remains ambiguous. The CDR3 DNA is TGTGCCAGCAGTTACGTTCGGACCTCGGGAGGTTCACCCCTCCACTTT. Amino acids: CASSYVRTSGGSPLHF.